This TCR beta chain is drawn from a study of cytomegalovirus exposure and HLA in healthy donors. Study-wide results and caveats: Cytomegalovirus-associated status was assigned to approximately 160 TCR beta chains.

Each of the donors was a healthy bone marrow donor. The J segment lost 7 bases and the V segment lost 0 bases, leaving 9 bases of the junction unmatched. The CDR3 spans 16 residues. Germline V gives CDR1 LNHNV, CDR2 YYDKDF (reference sequence). As concerns this clone: Its cognate antigen is unknown.

In the PCR, 60 Vbeta and 13 Jbeta primers were used. Measured with immunoSEQ multiplex PCR; TCRdb has only the in-frame clones, and not every one. Counted here are 90,000 to 150,000 clones, 77% occurring once; the ten biggest clones make up around 5%. The receptor was derived from a man between 45 and 60 years old in good health and CMV-seropositive. Sequencing was done on a sample of PBMCs. The chain carries TRBV15 and TRBJ1-5; 7 bases line up with TRBD1. The DNA of the CDR3 is TGTGCCACCAGCAGAGATCACGAGGGGGCTGGGCAGCCCCAGCATTTT. Protein product: CATSRDHEGAGQPQHF.